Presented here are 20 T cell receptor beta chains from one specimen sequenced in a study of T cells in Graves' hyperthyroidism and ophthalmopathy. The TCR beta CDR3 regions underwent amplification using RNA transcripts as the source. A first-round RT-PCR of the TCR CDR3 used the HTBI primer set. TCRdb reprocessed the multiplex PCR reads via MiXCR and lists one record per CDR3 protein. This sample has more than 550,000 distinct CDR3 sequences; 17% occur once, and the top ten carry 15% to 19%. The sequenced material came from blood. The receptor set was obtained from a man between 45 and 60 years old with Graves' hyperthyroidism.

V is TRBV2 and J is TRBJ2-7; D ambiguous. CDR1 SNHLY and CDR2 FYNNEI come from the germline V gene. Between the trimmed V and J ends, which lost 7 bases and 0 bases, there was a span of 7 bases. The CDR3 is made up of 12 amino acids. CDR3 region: CASTYSSYEQYF. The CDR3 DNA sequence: TGTGCCAGCACTTACTCCTCCTACGAGCAGTACTTC.

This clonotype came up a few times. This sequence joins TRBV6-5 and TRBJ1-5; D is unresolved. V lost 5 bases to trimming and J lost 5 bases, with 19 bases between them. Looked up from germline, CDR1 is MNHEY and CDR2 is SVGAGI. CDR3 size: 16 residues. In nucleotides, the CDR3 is TGTGCCAGCAGTGAAAGCCTGTGGGTGAGTTATCAGCCCCAGCATTTT. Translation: CASSESLWVSYQPQHF.

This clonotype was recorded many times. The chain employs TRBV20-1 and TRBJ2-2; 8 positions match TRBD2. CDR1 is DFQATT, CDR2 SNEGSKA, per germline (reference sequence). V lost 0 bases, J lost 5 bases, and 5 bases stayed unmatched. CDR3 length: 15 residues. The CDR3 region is CSARDRAGGTGELFF. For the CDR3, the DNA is TGCAGTGCTAGAGATCGCGCGGGAGGAACCGGGGAGCTGTTTTTT.

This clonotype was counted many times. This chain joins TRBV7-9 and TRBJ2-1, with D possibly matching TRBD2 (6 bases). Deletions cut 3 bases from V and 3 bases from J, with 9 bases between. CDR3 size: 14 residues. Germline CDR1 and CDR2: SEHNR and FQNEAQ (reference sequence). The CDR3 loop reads CASSFARDYNEQFF. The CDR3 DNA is TGTGCCAGCAGCTTTGCGCGGGACTACAATGAGCAGTTCTTC.

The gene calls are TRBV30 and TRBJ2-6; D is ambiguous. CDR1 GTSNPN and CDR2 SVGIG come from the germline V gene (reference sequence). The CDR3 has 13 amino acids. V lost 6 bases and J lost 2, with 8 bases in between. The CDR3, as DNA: TGTGCCTGTTCCACAACTGGGGCCAACGTCCTGACTTTC. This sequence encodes CACSTTGANVLTF.

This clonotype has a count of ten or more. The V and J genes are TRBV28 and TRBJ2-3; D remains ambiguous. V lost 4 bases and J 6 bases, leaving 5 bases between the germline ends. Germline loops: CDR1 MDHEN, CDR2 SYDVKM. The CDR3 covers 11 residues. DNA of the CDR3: TGTGCCAGCAGTTCCCAGGATACGCAGTATTTT. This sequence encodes CASSSQDTQYF.

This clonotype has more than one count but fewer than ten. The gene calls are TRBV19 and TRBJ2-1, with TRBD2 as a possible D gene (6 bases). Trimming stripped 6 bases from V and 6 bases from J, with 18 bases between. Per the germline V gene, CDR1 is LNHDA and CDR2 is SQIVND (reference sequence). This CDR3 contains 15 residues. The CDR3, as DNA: TGTGCCAGTAGCCCCCCGGACTACGGCACCAATGAGCAGTTCTTC. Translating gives CASSPPDYGTNEQFF.

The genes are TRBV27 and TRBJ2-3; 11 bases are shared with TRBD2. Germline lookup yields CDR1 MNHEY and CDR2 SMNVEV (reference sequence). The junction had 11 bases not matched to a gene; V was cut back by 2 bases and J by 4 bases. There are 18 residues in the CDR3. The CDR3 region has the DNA TGTGCCAGCAGTTTAGGCCAACTAGCGGGAGCGTCGGCAGATACGCAGTATTTT. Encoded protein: CASSLGQLAGASADTQYF.

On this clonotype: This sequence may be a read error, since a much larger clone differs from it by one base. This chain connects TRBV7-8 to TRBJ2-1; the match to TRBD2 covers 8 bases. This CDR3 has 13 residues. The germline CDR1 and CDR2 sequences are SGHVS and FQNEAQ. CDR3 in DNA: TGTACCAGCAGCCCGAGGACTAGCCTTGAGCAGTTCTTC. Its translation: CTSSPRTSLEQFF.

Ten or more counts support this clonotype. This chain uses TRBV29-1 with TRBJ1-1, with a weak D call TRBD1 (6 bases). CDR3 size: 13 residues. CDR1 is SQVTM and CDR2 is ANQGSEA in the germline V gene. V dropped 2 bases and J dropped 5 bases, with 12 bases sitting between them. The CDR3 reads CSVEWGPGTEAFF. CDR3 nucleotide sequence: TGCAGCGTTGAATGGGGGCCTGGTACTGAAGCTTTCTTT.

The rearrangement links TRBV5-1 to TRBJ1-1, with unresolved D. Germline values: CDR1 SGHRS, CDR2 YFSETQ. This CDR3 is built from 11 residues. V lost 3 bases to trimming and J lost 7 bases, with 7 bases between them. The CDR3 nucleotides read TGCGCCAGCAGCTCGAACGTTGAAGCTTTCTTT. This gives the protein CASSSNVEAFF.

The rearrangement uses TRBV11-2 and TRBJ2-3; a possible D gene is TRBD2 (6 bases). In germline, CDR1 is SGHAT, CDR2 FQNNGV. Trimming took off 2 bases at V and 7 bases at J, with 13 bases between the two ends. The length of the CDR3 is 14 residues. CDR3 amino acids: CASSLYGSGNTQYF. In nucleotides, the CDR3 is TGTGCCAGCAGCTTATACGGGAGTGGGAATACGCAGTATTTT. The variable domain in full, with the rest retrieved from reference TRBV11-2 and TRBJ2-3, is EAGVAQSPRYKIIEKRQSVAFWCNPISGHATLYWYQQILGQGPKLLIQFQNNGVVDDSQLPKDRFSAERLKGVDSTLKIQPAKLEDSAVYLCASSLYGSGNTQYFGPGTRLTVL.

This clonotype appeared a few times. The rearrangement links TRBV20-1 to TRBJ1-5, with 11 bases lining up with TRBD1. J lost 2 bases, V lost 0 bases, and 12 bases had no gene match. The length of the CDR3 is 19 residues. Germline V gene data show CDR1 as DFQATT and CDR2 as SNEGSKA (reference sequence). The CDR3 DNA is TGCAGTGCTAGAGACGACCGGGACAGGGGGTTAAGGGGCAATCAGCCCCAGCATTTT. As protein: CSARDDRDRGLRGNQPQHF.

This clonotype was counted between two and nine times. The CDR3 DNA reads as TGTGCCAGCAGTTTTCAACCGGGTTTTACCGGGGAGCTGTTTTTT. This encodes CASSFQPGFTGELFF. The chain links TRBV6-1 to TRBJ2-2; D gene unclear. The CDR3 length is 15 residues. The germline V gene has CDR1 MNHNS and CDR2 SASEGT. V was trimmed by 5 bases and J by 5 bases, leaving 15 bases between them.

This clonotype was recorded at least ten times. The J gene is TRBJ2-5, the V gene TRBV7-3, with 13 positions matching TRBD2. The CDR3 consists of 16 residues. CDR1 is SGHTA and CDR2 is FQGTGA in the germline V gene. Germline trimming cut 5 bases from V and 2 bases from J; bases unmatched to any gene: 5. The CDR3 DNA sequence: TGTGCCAGCAGCCCAATGGGACTAGCGGGGCAAGAGACCCAGTACTTC. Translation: CASSPMGLAGQETQYF. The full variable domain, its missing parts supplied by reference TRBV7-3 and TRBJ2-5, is GAGVSQTPSNKVTEKGKYVELRCDPISGHTALYWYRQSLGQGPEFLIYFQGTGAADDSGLPNDRFFAVRPEGSVSTLKIQRTERGDSAVYLCASSPMGLAGQETQYFGPGTRLLVL.

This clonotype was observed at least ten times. The CDR3 spells CASSYGGESTEAFF. CDR3 sequence (DNA): TGTGCCAGTAGTTATGGAGGGGAGAGCACTGAAGCTTTCTTT. J is TRBJ1-1 and V is TRBV19; possible D gene TRBD1, 5 bases. The CDR3 is 14 amino acids. V lost 5 bases and J 4 bases, leaving 14 bases between the germline ends. The germline CDR1 and CDR2 sequences are LNHDA and SQIVND (reference sequence).

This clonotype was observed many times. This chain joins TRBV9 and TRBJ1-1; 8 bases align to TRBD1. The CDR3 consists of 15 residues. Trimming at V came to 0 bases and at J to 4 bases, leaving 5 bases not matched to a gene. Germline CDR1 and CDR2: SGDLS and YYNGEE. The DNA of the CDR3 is TGTGCCAGCAGCGTAGGGAACAGGGGGGCCACTGAAGCTTTCTTT. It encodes CASSVGNRGATEAFF.

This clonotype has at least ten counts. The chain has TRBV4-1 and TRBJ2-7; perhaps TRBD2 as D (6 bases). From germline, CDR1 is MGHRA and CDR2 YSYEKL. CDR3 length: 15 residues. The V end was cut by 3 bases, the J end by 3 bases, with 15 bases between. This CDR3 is CASSQPRDGNYEQYF. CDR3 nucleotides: TGCGCCAGCAGCCAGCCGCGGGACGGCAACTACGAGCAGTACTTC.

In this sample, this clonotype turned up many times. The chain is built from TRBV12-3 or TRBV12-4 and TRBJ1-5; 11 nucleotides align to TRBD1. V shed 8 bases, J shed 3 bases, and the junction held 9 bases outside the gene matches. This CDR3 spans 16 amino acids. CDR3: CASGQGAFFNNQPQHF. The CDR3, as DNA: TGTGCCAGCGGACAGGGGGCATTCTTTAACAATCAGCCCCAGCATTTT.

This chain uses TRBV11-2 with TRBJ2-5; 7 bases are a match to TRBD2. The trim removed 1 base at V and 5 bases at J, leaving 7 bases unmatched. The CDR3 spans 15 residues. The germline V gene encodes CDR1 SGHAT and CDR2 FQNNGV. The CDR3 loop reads CASSLAGGLRETQYF. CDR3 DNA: TGTGCCAGCAGCTTAGCGGGGGGTCTGAGGGAGACCCAGTACTTC.